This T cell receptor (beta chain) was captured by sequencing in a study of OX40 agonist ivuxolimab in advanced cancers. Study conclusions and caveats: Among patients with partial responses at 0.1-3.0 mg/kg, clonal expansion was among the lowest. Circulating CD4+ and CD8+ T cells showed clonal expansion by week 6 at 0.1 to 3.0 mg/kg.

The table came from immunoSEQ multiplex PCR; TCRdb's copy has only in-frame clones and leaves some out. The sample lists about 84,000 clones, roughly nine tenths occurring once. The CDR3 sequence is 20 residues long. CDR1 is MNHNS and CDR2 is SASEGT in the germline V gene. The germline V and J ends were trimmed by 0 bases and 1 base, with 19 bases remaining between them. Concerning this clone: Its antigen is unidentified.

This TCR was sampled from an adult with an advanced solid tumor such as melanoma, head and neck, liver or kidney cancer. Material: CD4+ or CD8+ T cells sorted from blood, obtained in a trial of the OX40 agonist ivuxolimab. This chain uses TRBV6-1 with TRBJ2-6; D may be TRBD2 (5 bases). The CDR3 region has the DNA TGTGCCAGCAGTGAAGCGCGGTACACCAGTTTAGCGTCTGGGGCCAACGTCCTGACTTTC. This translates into CASSEARYTSLASGANVLTF.